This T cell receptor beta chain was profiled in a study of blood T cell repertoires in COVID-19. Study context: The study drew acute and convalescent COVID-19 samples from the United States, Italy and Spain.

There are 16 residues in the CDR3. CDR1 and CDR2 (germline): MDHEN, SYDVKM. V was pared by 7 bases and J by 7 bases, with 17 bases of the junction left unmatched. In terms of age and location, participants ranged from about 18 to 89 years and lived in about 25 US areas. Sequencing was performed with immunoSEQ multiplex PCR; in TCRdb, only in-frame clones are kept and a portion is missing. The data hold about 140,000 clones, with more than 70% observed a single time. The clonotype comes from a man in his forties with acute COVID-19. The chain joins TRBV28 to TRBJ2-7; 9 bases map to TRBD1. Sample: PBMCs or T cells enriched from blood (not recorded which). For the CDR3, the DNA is TGTGCCAGCATGGGGACAGGGCCAGACAGGGTTGTTGAGCAGTACTTC. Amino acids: CASMGTGPDRVVEQYF.